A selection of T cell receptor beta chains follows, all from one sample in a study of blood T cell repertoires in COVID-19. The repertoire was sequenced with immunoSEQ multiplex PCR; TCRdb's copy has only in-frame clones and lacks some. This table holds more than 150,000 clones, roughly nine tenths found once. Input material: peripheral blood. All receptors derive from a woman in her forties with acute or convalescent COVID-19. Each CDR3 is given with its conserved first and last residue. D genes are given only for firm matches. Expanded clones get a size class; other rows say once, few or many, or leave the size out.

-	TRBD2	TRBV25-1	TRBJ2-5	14	TGTGCCAGCAGTGATTTTACGCGGGAGGAGACCCAGTACTTC	CASSDFTREETQYF
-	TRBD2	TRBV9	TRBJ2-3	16	TGTGCCAGCAGCACCTTTCTAGCGGGAGGCCCAGATACGCAGTATTTT	CASSTFLAGGPDTQYF
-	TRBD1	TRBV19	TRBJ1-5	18	TGTGCCAGTAGTATGGACAGGGGGATACCGAATAGCAATCAGCCCCAGCATTTT	CASSMDRGIPNSNQPQHF
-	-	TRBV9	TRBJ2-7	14	TGTGCCAGCAGCGTAGGTCCCTCGTCCTACGAGCAGTACTTC	CASSVGPSSYEQYF
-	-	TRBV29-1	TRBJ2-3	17	TGCAGCGTTCGTGGGTGGAATACAGGCGAGACCACAGATACGCAGTATTTT	CSVRGWNTGETTDTQYF
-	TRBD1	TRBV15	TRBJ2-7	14	TGTGCCACCAGCAGGGACAGGGAGTTCCACGAGCAGTACTTC	CATSRDREFHEQYF
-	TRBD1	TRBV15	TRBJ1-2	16	TGTGCCACCAGCAGGACCGGGACAGGGTTGGACTATGGCTACACCTTC	CATSRTGTGLDYGYTF
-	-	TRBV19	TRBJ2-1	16	TGTGCCAGTAGTATCCAGGAGGGGCACAGCTTTAATGAGCAGTTCTTC	CASSIQEGHSFNEQFF
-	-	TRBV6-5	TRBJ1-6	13	TGTGCCACCGGTCGTAGTCCGAATTCACCCCTCCACTTT	CATGRSPNSPLHF
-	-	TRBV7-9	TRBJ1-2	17	TGTGCCAGCAGCTTAGAATTTAGAAGGGGGAGTAACTATGGCTACACCTTC	CASSLEFRRGSNYGYTF
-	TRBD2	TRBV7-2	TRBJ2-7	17	TGTGCCAGCAGCGAAGACCACCCAACTAGCGGAGGCTACGAGCAGTACTTC	CASSEDHPTSGGYEQYF
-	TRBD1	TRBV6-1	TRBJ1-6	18	TGTGCCAGCAGTGCCGCCGGGACAGGGCCTTGGTATAATTCACCCCTCCACTTT	CASSAAGTGPWYNSPLHF
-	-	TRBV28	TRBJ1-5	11	TGTGCCAGCAGTTCCTCTCAGCCCCAGCATTTT	CASSSSQPQHF
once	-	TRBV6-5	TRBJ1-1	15	TGTGCCAGCAGTTACGGCCTAGGGAGTGGGACTGAAGCTTTCTTT	CASSYGLGSGTEAFF
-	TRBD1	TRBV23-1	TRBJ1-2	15	TGCGCCAGCAGTCACCGGGACAGGGGTTCCTATGGCTACACCTTC	CASSHRDRGSYGYTF
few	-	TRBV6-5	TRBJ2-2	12	TGTGCCAGCCAGGGACTGGCCGGGGAGCTGTTTTTT	CASQGLAGELFF
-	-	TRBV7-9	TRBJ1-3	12	TGTGCCAGCAGCCAATCTGGAAACACCATATATTTT	CASSQSGNTIYF
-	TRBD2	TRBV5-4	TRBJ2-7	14	TGTGCCAGCAGCTTATGGACTAGCCCCTACGAGCAGTACTTC	CASSLWTSPYEQYF
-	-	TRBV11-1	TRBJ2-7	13	TGTGCCAGCAGCTTAGCGGTAGATTCCGAGCAGTACTTC	CASSLAVDSEQYF
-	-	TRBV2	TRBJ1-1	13	TGTGCCAGCAGCCCAGGGGAGAACACTGAAGCTTTCTTT	CASSPGENTEAFF
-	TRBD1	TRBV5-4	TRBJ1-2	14	TGTGCCAGCAGCTTGGCCACAGGGGGCGCAGGCTACACCTTC	CASSLATGGAGYTF
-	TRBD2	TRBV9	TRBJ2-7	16	TGTGCCAGCAGCAGGACGACTAGCGGGATCTCCTACGAGCAGTACTTC	CASSRTTSGISYEQYF
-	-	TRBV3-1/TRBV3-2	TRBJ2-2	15	TGTGCCAGCAGCCTACCCCCCCCACAAACCGGGGAGCTGTTTTTT	CASSLPPPQTGELFF
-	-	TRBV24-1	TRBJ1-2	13	TGTGCCACCAGCGCAGGGTCTCTCTATGGCTACACCTTC	CATSAGSLYGYTF
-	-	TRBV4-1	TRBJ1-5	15	TGCGCCAGCAGCCAATATATCGACGGGTATCAGCCCCAGCATTTT	CASSQYIDGYQPQHF
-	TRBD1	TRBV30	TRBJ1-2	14	TGTGCCTGGAGTTACAGGGGGCTCAATCATGGCTACACCTTC	CAWSYRGLNHGYTF
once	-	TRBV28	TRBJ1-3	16	TGTGCCAGCAGCCCTGACAGGTTAAGCTCTGGAAACACCATATATTTT	CASSPDRLSSGNTIYF
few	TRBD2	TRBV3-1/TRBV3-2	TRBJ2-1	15	TGTGCCAGCAGCCATCAAGCGGGAGCCAACAATGAGCAGTTCTTC	CASSHQAGANNEQFF
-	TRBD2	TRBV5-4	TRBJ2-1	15	TGTGCCAGCGCCGGGGGGGGGCTCACCTACAATGAGCAGTTCTTC	CASAGGGLTYNEQFF
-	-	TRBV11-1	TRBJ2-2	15	TGTGCCAGCAGCTTAGCTGGCTCAATTACCGGGGAGCTGTTTTTT	CASSLAGSITGELFF
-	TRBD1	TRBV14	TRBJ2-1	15	TGTGCCAGCAGCCAACTATCCACAGGGGTGCATGAGCAGTTCTTC	CASSQLSTGVHEQFF
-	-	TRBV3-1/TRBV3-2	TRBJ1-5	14	TGTGCCAGCAGCCATACAGGTCTGAATCAGCCCCAGCATTTT	CASSHTGLNQPQHF
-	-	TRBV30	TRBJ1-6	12	TGTGCCTGCCAGCAGGGAAATTCACCCCTCCACTTT	CACQQGNSPLHF
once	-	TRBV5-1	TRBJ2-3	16	TGCGCCAGCAGCTTGTTAGGTTCCGGGGACACAGATACGCAGTATTTT	CASSLLGSGDTDTQYF
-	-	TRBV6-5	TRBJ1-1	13	TGTGCCAGCACAACAGGGTGGGACACTGAAGCTTTCTTT	CASTTGWDTEAFF
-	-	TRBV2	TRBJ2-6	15	TGTGCCAGCAGTGAAGCGAGGGCTGGGGCCAACGTCCTGACTTTC	CASSEARAGANVLTF
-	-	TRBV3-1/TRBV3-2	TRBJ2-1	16	TGTGCCAGCAGCCAAGCCCTAACCCCACCCTTCAATGAGCAGTTCTTC	CASSQALTPPFNEQFF
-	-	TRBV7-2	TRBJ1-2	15	TGTGCCAGCAGCCTAGAGGAGGAGGCCAACTATGGCTACACCTTC	CASSLEEEANYGYTF
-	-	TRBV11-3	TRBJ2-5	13	TGTGCCAGCAGCTACACCCGAAAAGAGACCCAGTACTTC	CASSYTRKETQYF
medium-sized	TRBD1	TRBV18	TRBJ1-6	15	TGTGCCAGCTCACCGACAGGGAGTAGAGATTCACCCCTCCACTTT	CASSPTGSRDSPLHF
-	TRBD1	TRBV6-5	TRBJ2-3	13	TGTGCCAGCACTAGACAGGGAGCAGATACGCAGTATTTT	CASTRQGADTQYF
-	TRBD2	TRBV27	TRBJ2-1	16	TGTGCCAGCAGTTTTAGCGGGATCAGCTCCTACAATGAGCAGTTCTTC	CASSFSGISSYNEQFF
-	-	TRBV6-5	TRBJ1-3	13	TGTGCCAGCAGACAACACTCTGGAAACACCATATATTTT	CASRQHSGNTIYF
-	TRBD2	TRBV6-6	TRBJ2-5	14	TGTGCCAGCAGTTACTCGCGGGAGAAAGAGACCCAGTACTTC	CASSYSREKETQYF
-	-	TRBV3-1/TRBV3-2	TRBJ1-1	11	TGTGCCAGCAAACAGAACACTGAAGCTTTCTTT	CASKQNTEAFF
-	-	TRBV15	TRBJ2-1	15	TGTGCCACCAGCAGAGATAAGCGGAAATACAATGAGCAGTTCTTC	CATSRDKRKYNEQFF
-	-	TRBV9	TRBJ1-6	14	TGTGCCAGCAGCGTAGGCGGAGATAATTCACCCCTCCACTTT	CASSVGGDNSPLHF
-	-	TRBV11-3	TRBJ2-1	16	TGTGCCAGCAGCCCCGCCGGGACTCTACAATACAATGAGCAGTTCTTC	CASSPAGTLQYNEQFF
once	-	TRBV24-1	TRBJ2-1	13	TGTGCCACCAGTACCCACGGCTACAATGAGCAGTTCTTC	CATSTHGYNEQFF
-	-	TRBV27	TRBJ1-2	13	TGTGCCAGCAGCTCACAAACAGGACATGGCTACACCTTC	CASSSQTGHGYTF
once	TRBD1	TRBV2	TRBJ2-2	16	TGTGCCAGCAGTGTGGGACAGGGTTCTTCTAGCGGGGAGCTGTTTTTT	CASSVGQGSSSGELFF
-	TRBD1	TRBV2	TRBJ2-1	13	TGTGCCAGCGGACAGGACACGGTGAATGAGCAGTTCTTC	CASGQDTVNEQFF
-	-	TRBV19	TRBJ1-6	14	TGTGCCAGTACCCCCCGGCAGGGTGGCTCACCCCTCCACTTT	CASTPRQGGSPLHF